Given below is one T cell receptor beta chain in context. In the authors' workflow: Estimation of nucleated cell counts relied on the amplification of reference gene primers. Assay: immunoSEQ multiplex PCR; the TCRdb copy retains only in-frame clones and omits some. From that table come the V and J calls and clone size; the DNA was used to work out D and trimming. The profile shows 150,000 to 200,000 clones, around 84% of them singletons. The entry originates in a study of blood T cell repertoires in COVID-19. CDR3 size: 15 residues. V was pared by 2 bases and J by 6 bases, with 16 bases between. CDR1 and CDR2 from the germline V gene are KGHSH and LQKENI.

The TCR was taken from a human donor with acute or convalescent COVID-19. The donor label of this sample is uncertain. Sequencing was performed on peripheral blood. V and J are TRBV18 and TRBJ1-2, with a tentative D call TRBD1 (6 bases). The CDR3 nucleotides read TGTGCCAGCTCACCAGGGGCAGGGGCCTTTGATGGCTACACCTTC. Residues: CASSPGAGAFDGYTF.